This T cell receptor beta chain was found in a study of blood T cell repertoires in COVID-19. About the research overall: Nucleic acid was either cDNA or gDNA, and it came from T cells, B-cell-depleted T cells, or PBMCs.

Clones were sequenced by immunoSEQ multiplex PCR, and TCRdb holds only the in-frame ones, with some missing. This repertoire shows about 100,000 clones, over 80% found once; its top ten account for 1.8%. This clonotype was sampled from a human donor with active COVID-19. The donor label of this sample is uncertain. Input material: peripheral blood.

The chain's CDR3 is CASSLEAGAYNEQFF. The CDR3, as DNA: TGCGCCAGCAGCCTCGAAGCGGGGGCATACAATGAGCAGTTCTTC. The J gene is TRBJ2-1, the V gene TRBV4-3; TRBD2 aligns across 8 bases. Germline V CDR1 and CDR2: LGHNA, YSLEER. CDR3 length equals 15 residues. With V trimmed by 4 bases and J by 4 bases, 6 bases remained unmatched.